A single sample is the source of the 8 T cell receptor beta chains below, sequenced in a study of cytomegalovirus exposure and HLA in healthy donors. The PCR ran on 60 Vbeta and 13 Jbeta primers. Clones were read by immunoSEQ multiplex PCR, and TCRdb kept only the in-frame ones, dropping some. The data contain about 140,000 clones, approximately 80% of them seen just once; the ten biggest clones take up over 2%. Sequenced material: PBMCs. These receptor sequences come from a man aged 50 or older in good health and CMV-seronegative.

This clone has just a few counts. This sequence joins TRBV28 and TRBJ2-7, with a possible D match to TRBD2 (5 bases). The length of the CDR3 is 13 residues. Per the germline V gene, CDR1 is MDHEN and CDR2 is SYDVKM. Trimming pared 2 bases from V and 6 bases from J, leaving 11 bases between. The CDR3 loop reads CASSLTGMSEQYF. The CDR3 region has the DNA TGTGCCAGCAGTTTAACGGGGATGAGCGAGCAGTACTTC.

The rearrangement joins TRBV30 to TRBJ2-5; a weak D match, TRBD2 (6 bases). The germline gives CDR1 GTSNPN, CDR2 SVGIG (reference sequence). Deletions cut 0 bases from V and 4 bases from J, with 15 bases between. The CDR3 spans 15 residues. This CDR3 reads CAWSVHVGGTETQYF. CDR3 DNA: TGTGCCTGGAGTGTACACGTCGGGGGTACAGAGACCCAGTACTTC.

The chain recombines TRBV7-2 with TRBJ1-5; no reliable D call. Germline-derived CDR1 and CDR2 are SGHTA and FQGNSA. Trimming shortened V by 5 bases and J by 6 bases, and 14 bases separated the two germline ends. The CDR3 extends over 14 amino acids. CDR3 DNA sequence: TGTGCCAGCAGCCCGACCATGGGAGGTCAGCCCCAGCATTTT. Amino acids: CASSPTMGGQPQHF.

The rearrangement uses TRBV7-3 and TRBJ2-3; the D is unclear. From germline, CDR1 is SGHTA and CDR2 FQGTGA. Trimming took off 2 bases at V and 6 bases at J, with 15 bases between the two ends. The CDR3 has 15 residues. Here the CDR3 DNA reads TGTGCCAGCAGCTTAGATTCCCGTCTCCAGGATACGCAGTATTTT. This encodes CASSLDSRLQDTQYF.

J is TRBJ2-7 and V is TRBV19; TRBD2 matches at 11 bases. Germline V lookup: CDR1 LNHDA, CDR2 SQIVND (reference sequence). J gave up 3 bases and V 5 bases, and 9 bases lay outside the gene matches. CDR3 length: 16 residues. In DNA, the CDR3 is TGTGCCAGTAGTCCCGTAGCGGGAGGGGCTGACTACGAGCAGTACTTC. Translating gives CASSPVAGGADYEQYF.

This clone occurred once. The chain is built from TRBV5-8 and TRBJ1-6; D gene unclear. CDR3 length: 12 residues. Per the germline V gene, CDR1 is SGHTS and CDR2 is YDEGEE. The V and J ends lost 4 bases and 14 bases respectively, with 13 bases between them. The CDR3: CASSNAGLTLHF. CDR3 coding DNA: TGTGCCAGCAGCAATGCTGGACTCACCCTCCACTTT.

Only a few counts were recorded for this clone. In DNA form, the CDR3 reads TGTGCCAGCAGCACAAGACAGGGAGGAGGAGGAGAGACCCAGTACTTC. Protein product: CASSTRQGGGGETQYF. This chain joins TRBV11-2 and TRBJ2-5, with a possible D match to TRBD1 (7 bases). The CDR3 is 16 residues long. CDR1 is SGHAT and CDR2 is FQNNGV in the germline V gene. Trimming left V 5 bases short and J 4 bases short, with 20 bases between.

The chain carries TRBV20-1 and TRBJ2-1; TRBD2 is a possible D gene (5 bases). This CDR3 has 10 amino acids. Germline V gives CDR1 DFQATT, CDR2 SNEGSKA (reference sequence). Trimming cost V 3 bases and J 10 bases, with 7 bases left between them. The CDR3 sequence: CSASGKEQFF. The CDR3 DNA sequence: TGCAGTGCTAGCGGGAAGGAGCAGTTCTTC.